This T cell receptor (beta chain) was profiled in a study of blood T cell repertoires in COVID-19. Study context: The United States, Italy and Spain supplied acute and convalescent COVID-19 samples. The cDNA or gDNA used as material had been derived from T cells, B-cell-depleted T cells, or PBMCs.

Study processing details: Amplification from reference gene primers served as the basis for estimated nucleated cell counts. Repertoires were generated with immunoSEQ multiplex PCR, while TCRdb's copy carries only in-frame clones and drops some. V, J and clone size derive from that table, while D and trimming were established from the DNA sequence. The table records just under 150,000 clones, 80% to 90% of them present only once. The source is a woman in her forties or fifties with active or convalescent COVID-19. Sequenced sample: peripheral blood.

The CDR3 protein is CASSRDTGTTGELFF. The CDR3 coding sequence is TGTGCCAGCAGCAGAGATACAGGGACCACCGGGGAGCTGTTTTTT. This chain uses TRBV28 with TRBJ2-2; a weak D match, TRBD1 (6 bases). The V end lost 6 bases, the J end lost 4 bases, and 15 bases lay between the germline ends. The V gene's germline CDR1 is MDHEN and CDR2 SYDVKM. There are 15 residues in the CDR3.